The clone carrying this T cell receptor beta chain has ten or more counts. This entry belongs to a study of blood T cell repertoires in COVID-19. Overall study context: Researchers got acute and convalescent COVID-19 samples from the United States, Italy and Spain. PBMCs, B-cell-depleted T cells, or T cells were the source of the cDNA or gDNA that made up the material.

The Seattle patients, enrolled during active infection, were followed longitudinally. Study processing details: Researchers report that nucleated cell counts were estimated from reference gene primer amplification. Produced via immunoSEQ multiplex PCR; TCRdb's table is partial and in-frame only. V and J calls and clone size are as listed in that table; D and trimming were resolved from the DNA. The sample contains about 110,000 clones, around 80% of which appear only once. The sequence came from an elderly man with COVID-19, enrolled during active disease. Sequenced sample: peripheral blood.

CDR3 region: CASSFSGRTDYEQYF. Here the CDR3 DNA reads TGTGCCAGCAGCTTTAGCGGGAGGACAGACTACGAGCAGTACTTC. The V gene is TRBV11-1, the J gene TRBJ2-7, with TRBD2 identical over 10 bases. Germline CDR1 is SGHAT and CDR2 is FQDESV (reference sequence). This CDR3 contains 15 residues. Trimming at V came to 3 bases and at J to 3 bases, leaving 5 bases not matched to a gene.